The present TCR beta chain was sequenced within a study of blood T cell repertoires in COVID-19. The germline V gene encodes CDR1 SGDLS and CDR2 YYNGEE. The junction had 4 bases not matched to a gene; V was cut back by 1 base and J by 3 bases. CDR3 size: 15 residues. The table came from immunoSEQ multiplex PCR; TCRdb's copy has only in-frame clones and leaves some out. This sample has approximately 150,000 clones, with over 75% found just once. This chain joins TRBV9 and TRBJ2-1, with 7 bases aligning to TRBD2. This TCR derives from a woman aged 60 to 75 with active COVID-19. The sequencing input was peripheral blood. CDR3 loop: CASSVLAEYYNEQFF. In nucleotides, the CDR3 is TGTGCCAGCAGCGTACTAGCGGAGTACTACAATGAGCAGTTCTTC.